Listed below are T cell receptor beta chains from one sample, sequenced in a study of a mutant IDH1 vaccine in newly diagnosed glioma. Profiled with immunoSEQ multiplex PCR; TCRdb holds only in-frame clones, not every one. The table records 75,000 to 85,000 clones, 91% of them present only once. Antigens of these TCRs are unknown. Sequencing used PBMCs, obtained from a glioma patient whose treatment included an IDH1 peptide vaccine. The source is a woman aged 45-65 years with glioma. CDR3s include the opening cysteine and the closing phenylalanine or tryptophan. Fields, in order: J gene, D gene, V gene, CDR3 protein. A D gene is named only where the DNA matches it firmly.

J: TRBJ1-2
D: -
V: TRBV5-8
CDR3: CASSPGDSGYGYTF

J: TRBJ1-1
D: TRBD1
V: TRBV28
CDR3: CASSVQGGWYTEAFF

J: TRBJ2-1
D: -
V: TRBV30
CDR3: CAWKARSNEQFF

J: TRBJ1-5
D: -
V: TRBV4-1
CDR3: CASSQKGLPSNQPQHF

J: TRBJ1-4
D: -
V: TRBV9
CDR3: CASSGSGTGNEKLFF

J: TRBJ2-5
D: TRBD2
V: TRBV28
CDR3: CASSQTAGGRETQYF

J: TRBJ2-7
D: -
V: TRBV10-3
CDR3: CATRGTVEGYEQYF

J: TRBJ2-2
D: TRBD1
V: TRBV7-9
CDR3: CASSPRTGEAGELFF

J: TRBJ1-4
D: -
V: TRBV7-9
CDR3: CASSLTVGVGEKLFF

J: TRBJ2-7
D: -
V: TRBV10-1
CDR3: CASSETGSVYEQYF

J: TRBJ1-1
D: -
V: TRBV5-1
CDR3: CASSHIDSGGSEAFF

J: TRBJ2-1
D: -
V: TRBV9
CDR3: CASSVVLQGSYNEQFF

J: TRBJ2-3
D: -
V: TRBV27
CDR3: CASSLGSGWGTDTQYF

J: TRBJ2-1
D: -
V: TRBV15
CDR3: CATSRLRGPQNNEQFF

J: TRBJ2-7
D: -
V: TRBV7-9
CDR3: CASSLPGGPLRYEQYF

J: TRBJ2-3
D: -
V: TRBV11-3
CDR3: CASSLGLTDTQYF

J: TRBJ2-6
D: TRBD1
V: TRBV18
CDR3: CASSPRQGGNSGANVLTF

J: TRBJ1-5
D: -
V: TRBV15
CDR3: CATSRASRNQPQHF

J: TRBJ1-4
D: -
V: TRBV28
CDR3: CASSFLAGDITGDNEKLFF

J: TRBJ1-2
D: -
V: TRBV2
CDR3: CASRMENYGYTF

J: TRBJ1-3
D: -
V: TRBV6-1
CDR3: CASSEANTSGNTIYF

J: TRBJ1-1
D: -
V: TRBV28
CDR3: CASSFDRRGTEAFF

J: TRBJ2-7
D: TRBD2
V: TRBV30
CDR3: CAWTASGRVSYEQYF

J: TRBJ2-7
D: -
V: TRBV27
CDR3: CASSFVQGVDEQYF

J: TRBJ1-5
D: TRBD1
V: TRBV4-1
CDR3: CASSQGQGQGGKLRPQHF

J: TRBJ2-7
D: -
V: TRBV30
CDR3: CAWRVFGAYEQYF

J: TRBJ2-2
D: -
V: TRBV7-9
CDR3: CASSLTGYTGELFF

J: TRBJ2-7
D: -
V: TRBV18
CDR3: CASSPPGQGLHEQYF

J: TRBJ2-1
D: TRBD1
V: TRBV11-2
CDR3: CASSWDRESYNEQFF

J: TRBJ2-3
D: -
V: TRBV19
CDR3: CASSITVGSTDTQYF

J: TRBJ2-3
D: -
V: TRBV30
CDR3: CAWSVRDTQYF

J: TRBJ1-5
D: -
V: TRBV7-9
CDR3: CASSLGLRAGNQPQHF

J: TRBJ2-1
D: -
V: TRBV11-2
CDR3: CASSLPSRPYSGAVF

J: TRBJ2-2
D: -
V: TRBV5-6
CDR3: CASSLESWGITGELFF

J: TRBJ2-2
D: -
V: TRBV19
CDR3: CASRPAANTGELFF

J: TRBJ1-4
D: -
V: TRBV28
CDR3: CASRDRLRGKLFF

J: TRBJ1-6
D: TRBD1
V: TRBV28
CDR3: CASSTSTGGYNSPLHF

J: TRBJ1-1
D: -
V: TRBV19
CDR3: CASSMAGTMNTEAFF

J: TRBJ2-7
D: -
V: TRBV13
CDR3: CASSLGYYEQYF

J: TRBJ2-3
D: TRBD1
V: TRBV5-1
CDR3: CASSLRQGGTDTQYF

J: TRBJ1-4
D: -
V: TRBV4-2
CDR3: CASSQAAGSNEKLFF

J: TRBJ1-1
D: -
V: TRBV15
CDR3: CATSGGGSYGTEAFF

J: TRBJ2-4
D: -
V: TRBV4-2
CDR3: CASSTGSKNIQYF

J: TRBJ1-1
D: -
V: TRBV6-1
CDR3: CASSGGDTLNTEAFF

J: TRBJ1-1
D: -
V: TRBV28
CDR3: CASSSQHRRNTEAFF

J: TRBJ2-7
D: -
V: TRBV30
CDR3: CACARDRLAEQYF

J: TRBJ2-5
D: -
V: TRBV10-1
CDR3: CASSGTGFGTQYF

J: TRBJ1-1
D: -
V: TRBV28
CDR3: CASNLRGAVTEAFF

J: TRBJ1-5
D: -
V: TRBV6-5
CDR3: CASSYSGQYQPQHF

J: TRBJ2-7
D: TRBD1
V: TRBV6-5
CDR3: CASSTPTGGYEQYF

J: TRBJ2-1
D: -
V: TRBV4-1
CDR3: CASSQEEVGKFF

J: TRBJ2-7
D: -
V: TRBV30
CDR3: CAWSGGRVSSYEQYF

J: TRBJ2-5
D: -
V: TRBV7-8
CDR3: CASSFQETQYF

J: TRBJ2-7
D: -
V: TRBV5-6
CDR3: CASSLAARDHYEQYF

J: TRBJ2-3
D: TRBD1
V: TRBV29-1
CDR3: CSVERGQGSDTQYF

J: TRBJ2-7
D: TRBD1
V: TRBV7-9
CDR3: CASSPRGAGTGGTYEQYF

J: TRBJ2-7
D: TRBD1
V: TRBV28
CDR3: CASSLTGVPYEQYF

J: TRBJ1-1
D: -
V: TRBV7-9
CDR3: CASSLGRSNTEAFF

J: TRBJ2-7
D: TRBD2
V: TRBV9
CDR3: CASSVNPNREVPYEQYF